The 26 T cell receptor beta chains given below trace back to one sample, sequenced in a study of T cells in Graves' hyperthyroidism and ophthalmopathy. Amplified TCR beta CDR3 regions derived from RNA transcripts. During a first-round RT-PCR of the TCR CDR3, the HTBI primer set was used. TCRdb used MiXCR to reprocess the multiplex PCR reads, holding one entry per CDR3 protein. The table includes hundreds of thousands of distinct CDR3 sequences, around 13% detected once. The sequenced sample was blood. All receptors derive from a young woman with Graves' hyperthyroidism.

This clonotype was recorded at least ten times. The chain is built from TRBV27 and TRBJ2-7, with 9 bases matching TRBD1. The trim removed 4 bases at V and 3 bases at J, leaving 7 bases unmatched. Looked up from germline, CDR1 is MNHEY and CDR2 is SMNVEV (reference sequence). The CDR3 extends over 15 amino acids. Here the CDR3 DNA reads TGTGCCAGCAGTTACACCGGGACAGGGAACTACGAGCAGTACTTC. It is translated as CASSYTGTGNYEQYF.

This clonotype was picked up many times. The chain has TRBV27 and TRBJ2-1; 9 bases match TRBD1. The CDR3 extends over 18 amino acids. Germline assignment: CDR1 MNHEY and CDR2 SMNVEV (reference sequence). After removal of 2 bases from V and 7 bases from J, the junction contained 15 bases not matched to a gene. CDR3 in DNA: TGTGCCAGCAGTTTAATCGCCGTAAGGGGACAGGGACGGAATGAGCAGTTCTTC. Translated: CASSLIAVRGQGRNEQFF.

The chain is built from TRBV6-2 or TRBV6-3 and TRBJ1-2; maybe TRBD1 (5 bases). The CDR3 covers 15 residues. CDR1 and CDR2 from the germline V gene are MNHEY and SVGEGT. Trimming shortened V by 6 bases and J by 5 bases, and 19 bases separated the two germline ends. CDR3: CASRSSRRTWYGYTF. CDR3 nucleotide sequence: TGTGCCAGCAGATCGTCCAGGAGGACATGGTATGGCTACACCTTC.

Only one count was recorded for this clonotype. The V and J genes are TRBV4-2 and TRBJ2-1, with D perhaps being TRBD1 or TRBD2 (7 bases each). Germline CDR1 reads LGHNA; CDR2 reads YNFKEQ. V was clipped by 3 bases and J by 7 bases, with 28 bases between them. There are 19 residues in the CDR3. This chain's CDR3 is CASSHPGSSGVPGGNEQFF. The CDR3 region has the DNA TGTGCCAGCAGCCACCCGGGATCTAGCGGAGTCCCAGGGGGGAATGAGCAGTTCTTC.

This clonotype came up many times. The chain uses TRBV10-1 and TRBJ1-1; D unclear. Trimming removed 0 bases from V and 5 bases from J, with 10 bases in between. CDR3 size: 14 residues. CDR1 is WNHNN and CDR2 is SYGVQD in the germline V gene (reference sequence). CDR3: CASSESAYGTEAFF. The CDR3 DNA reads TGCGCCAGCAGTGAGTCGGCCTATGGGACTGAAGCTTTCTTT.

This clonotype was detected many times. The genes are TRBV2 and TRBJ1-5; 7 bases match TRBD1. This CDR3 region has 15 residues. The germline V gene encodes CDR1 SNHLY and CDR2 FYNNEI. J was trimmed by 4 bases and V by 3 bases; bases with no gene match: 6. The CDR3 protein is CASSDPRGGNQPQHF. In DNA form, the CDR3 reads TGTGCCAGCAGTGACCCCAGGGGGGGAAATCAGCCCCAGCATTTT.

The chain has TRBV7-2 and TRBJ2-2; no reliable D call. Germline loops: CDR1 SGHTA, CDR2 FQGNSA. V lost 5 bases and J lost 5, with 12 bases in between. This CDR3 is built from 14 residues. In nucleotides, the CDR3 is TGTGCCAGCAGCCCTGACATCGGAACCGGGGAGCTGTTTTTT. Its translation: CASSPDIGTGELFF.

This clonotype came up many times. The V gene is TRBV20-1, the J gene TRBJ2-1; 8 bases are a match to TRBD2. The CDR3 is made up of 14 amino acids. Trimming removed 5 bases from V and 5 bases from J; junction bases left unmatched: 8. Germline assignment: CDR1 DFQATT and CDR2 SNEGSKA (reference sequence). CDR3 sequence (DNA): TGCAGTGCTGAGCGGGAGTGGCGTAACAATGAGCAGTTCTTC. This gives the protein CSAEREWRNNEQFF.

This clonotype was detected many times. The genes are TRBV20-1 and TRBJ2-3; D is uncertain. This CDR3 has 15 residues. Trimming stripped 0 bases from V and 2 bases from J, with 12 bases between. Germline CDR1 DFQATT, CDR2 SNEGSKA (reference sequence). DNA of the CDR3: TGCAGTGCTAGAGATGTAGAGGAATCCACAGATACGCAGTATTTT. Translating it yields CSARDVEESTDTQYF.

The gene calls are TRBV3-1 and TRBJ1-4; maybe TRBD1 (5 bases). The CDR3 spans 14 residues. Germline V CDR1 and CDR2: LGHDT, YNNKEL (reference sequence). V was cut by 4 bases and J by 3 bases, with 9 bases left in between. The CDR3 is CASSPTVSNEKLFF. The CDR3 bases are TGTGCCAGCAGCCCGACAGTTTCTAATGAAAAACTGTTTTTT.

V is TRBV14 and J is TRBJ2-1, with D maybe TRBD2 (6 bases). V was cut by 1 base and J by 5 bases, with 21 bases left in between. The CDR3 sequence is 18 residues long. Germline-derived CDR1 and CDR2 are SGHDN and FVKESK. The CDR3 here is CASSQAMRRDWIDNEQFF. DNA for the CDR3: TGTGCCAGCAGCCAAGCCATGAGACGGGACTGGATTGACAATGAGCAGTTCTTC.

This clonotype has at least ten counts. The chain joins TRBV18 to TRBJ2-5, with D unresolved. The CDR3 spans 14 residues. Between the trimmed V and J ends, which lost 2 bases and 5 bases, there was a span of 12 bases. The germline gives CDR1 KGHSH, CDR2 LQKENI. This CDR3 is CASSPRAPRETQYF. CDR3 nucleotide sequence: TGTGCCAGCTCACCAAGGGCCCCGAGGGAGACCCAGTACTTC.

This clonotype has a count of ten or more. The rearrangement links TRBV24-1 to TRBJ2-3, with D perhaps matching TRBD2 (6 bases). Between the trimmed V and J ends, which lost 3 bases and 7 bases, there was a span of 16 bases. The CDR3 is made up of 15 amino acids. CDR1 is KGHDR, CDR2 SFDVKD, per germline. CDR3: CATSDPSREINTQYF. The CDR3 nucleotides are TGTGCCACCAGTGATCCCAGCCGGGAGATTAATACGCAGTATTTT.

This clonotype showed up many times. The chain uses TRBV28 and TRBJ1-1, with D unclear. CDR3 length: 12 amino acids. The germline CDR1 and CDR2 sequences are MDHEN and SYDVKM. V shed 3 bases and J shed 4 bases, with 6 bases lying between them. CDR3 sequence reads: CASSFPPTEAFF. DNA of the CDR3: TGTGCCAGCAGTTTTCCACCCACTGAAGCTTTCTTT.

This clonotype has at least ten counts. This chain joins TRBV5-1 and TRBJ1-2; D not certain. The germline V gene has CDR1 SGHRS and CDR2 YFSETQ. This CDR3 is built from 14 residues. With 5 bases removed from V and 0 bases from J, the gap between germline ends came to 11 bases. The CDR3 DNA follows: TGCGCCAGCAGGTCAACGAACGCTAACTATGGCTACACCTTC. As protein: CASRSTNANYGYTF.

This clonotype was detected ten times or more. This sequence joins TRBV11-2 and TRBJ2-1; D unclear. V dropped 6 bases and J dropped 14 bases, with 23 bases sitting between them. CDR3 length: 14 residues. Per germline, CDR1 SGHAT and CDR2 FQNNGV. CDR3 DNA sequence: TGTGCCAGCAGGAGCTTAAGGCGTGGCCGTGGGGAGTTCTTC. As protein: CASRSLRRGRGEFF. The whole variable domain, filled in from reference TRBV11-2 and TRBJ2-1, reads EAGVAQSPRYKIIEKRQSVAFWCNPISGHATLYWYQQILGQGPKLLIQFQNNGVVDDSQLPKDRFSAERLKGVDSTLKIQPAKLEDSAVYLCASRSLRRGRGEFFGPGTRLTVL.

The sample holds many counts of this clonotype. The V and J genes are TRBV2 and TRBJ2-1; 11 bases map to TRBD2. The J segment lost 2 bases and the V segment lost 8 bases, leaving 5 bases of the junction unmatched. Germline CDR1 and CDR2: SNHLY and FYNNEI. The CDR3 has 15 residues. This CDR3 reads CASRGTSGPYNEQFF. Here the CDR3 DNA reads TGTGCCAGCCGCGGGACTAGCGGTCCCTACAATGAGCAGTTCTTC. Looking up the rest from reference TRBV2 and TRBJ2-1 gives the full variable domain: EPEVTQTPSHQVTQMGQEVILRCVPISNHLYFYWYRQILGQKVEFLVSFYNNEISEKSEIFDDQFSVERPDGSNFTLKIRSTKLEDSAMYFCASRGTSGPYNEQFFGPGTRLTVL.

In this sample, this clonotype turned up many times. The rearrangement links TRBV7-2 to TRBJ2-7, with TRBD2 matching over 10 bases. The ends lost 5 bases at V and 4 bases at J; junction bases unmatched: 8. This CDR3 has 15 residues. CDR1 is SGHTA and CDR2 is FQGNSA in the germline V gene. CDR3 amino acids: CASSPRTSGIYEQYF. Written as DNA, the CDR3 is TGTGCCAGCAGCCCGCGGACTAGCGGAATTTACGAGCAGTACTTC.

A remark on this clonotype: One junction end disagrees with the germline gene, perhaps due to a read error. The V gene is TRBV7-7, the J gene TRBJ2-1, with 9 bases aligning to TRBD1. Germline CDR1 SSHAT, CDR2 FNYEAQ (reference sequence). This CDR3 has 16 residues. CDR3 amino acids: CASSLGGTGRQNEQFF. CDR3 sequence (DNA): TGTGCTAGCAGCTTAGGGGGGACAGGGAGGCAAAATGAGCAGTTCTTC.

This chain connects TRBV7-2 to TRBJ2-1; no clear D. Germline loops: CDR1 SGHTA, CDR2 FQGNSA. CDR3 length: 14 amino acids. V was shortened by 8 bases and J by 5 bases, with 16 bases between the two germline ends. CDR3 sequence reads: CASRTSVRDNEQFF. CDR3 sequence (DNA): TGTGCCAGCCGCACTTCGGTTCGCGACAATGAGCAGTTCTTC. Full variable domain (rest looked up from reference TRBV7-2 and TRBJ2-1): GAGVSQSPSNKVTEKGKDVELRCDPISGHTALYWYRQSLGQGLEFLIYFQGNSAPDKSGLPSDRFSAERTGGSVSTLTIQRTQQEDSAVYLCASRTSVRDNEQFFGPGTRLTVL.

This clonotype was seen many times. The chain joins TRBV18 to TRBJ2-5; D unclear. V was pared by 5 bases and J by 2 bases, with 3 bases between. This CDR3 is built from 11 residues. Germline lookup yields CDR1 KGHSH and CDR2 LQKENI. The CDR3 spells CASSGQETQYF. As DNA, the CDR3 is TGTGCCAGCTCAGGACAAGAGACCCAGTACTTC.

Note on this clonotype: The junction does not match germline at one end; this may be a read error. The CDR3: CASRTGFAGELCF. In DNA, the CDR3 is TGTGCCAGCAGGACAGGGTTCGCCGGGGAGCTGTGTTTT. The chain joins TRBV12-3 or TRBV12-4 to TRBJ2-2; 7 bases fit TRBD1. CDR3 length: 13 residues.

This clonotype was recorded a few times. The chain employs TRBV29-1 and TRBJ1-1; D perhaps matches TRBD1 (5 bases). V lost 7 bases and J lost 8, with 17 bases in between. Per the germline V gene, CDR1 is SQVTM and CDR2 is ANQGSEA. This CDR3 spans 12 amino acids. The CDR3: CSARLGAHEAFF. CDR3 coding DNA: TGCAGCGCCCGGTTAGGGGCCCACGAAGCTTTCTTT.

This clonotype came up many times. This chain uses TRBV18 with TRBJ1-4; 7 bases match TRBD1. Germline V gene sequence: CDR1 KGHSH, CDR2 LQKENI. V shed 2 bases and J 4 bases; nucleotides not matched to a gene: 4. This CDR3 spans 15 amino acids. The CDR3 nucleotides read TGTGCCAGCTCACCATCGACAGGGCGTAATGAAAAACTGTTTTTT. Translation gives CASSPSTGRNEKLFF.

This clonotype showed up just a few times. The chain carries TRBV20-1 and TRBJ2-3, with 9 bases aligning to TRBD2. Trimming removed 6 bases from V and 2 bases from J; junction bases left unmatched: 9. The CDR3 runs 15 residues. Germline loops: CDR1 DFQATT, CDR2 SNEGSKA (reference sequence). The CDR3 bases are TGCAGTGCGATTCATAGCGGGAGTACCACAGATACGCAGTATTTT. Its translation is CSAIHSGSTTDTQYF.

This clonotype was detected many times. The CDR3 spells CASSSPIAGVYEQYF. CDR3 DNA: TGTGCCAGCAGTAGCCCTATAGCGGGAGTGTACGAGCAGTACTTC. The chain has TRBV27 and TRBJ2-7, with TRBD2 identical over 9 bases. From germline, CDR1 is MNHEY and CDR2 SMNVEV (reference sequence). The CDR3 length is 15 residues. Trimming took 5 bases from V and 4 from J; bases not matched to a gene: 9.